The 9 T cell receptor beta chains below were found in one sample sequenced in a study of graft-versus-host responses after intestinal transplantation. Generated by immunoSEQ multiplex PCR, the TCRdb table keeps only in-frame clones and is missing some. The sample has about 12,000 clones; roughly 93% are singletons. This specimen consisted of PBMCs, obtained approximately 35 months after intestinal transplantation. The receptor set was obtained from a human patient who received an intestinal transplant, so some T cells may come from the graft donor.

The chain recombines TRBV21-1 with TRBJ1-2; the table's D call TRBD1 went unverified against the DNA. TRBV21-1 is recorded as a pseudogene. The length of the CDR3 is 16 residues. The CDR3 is CASSNPWADRGYAAVF. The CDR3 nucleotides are TGTGCCAGCAGCAATCCCTGGGCGGACAGGGGGTACGCGGCAGTTTTC.

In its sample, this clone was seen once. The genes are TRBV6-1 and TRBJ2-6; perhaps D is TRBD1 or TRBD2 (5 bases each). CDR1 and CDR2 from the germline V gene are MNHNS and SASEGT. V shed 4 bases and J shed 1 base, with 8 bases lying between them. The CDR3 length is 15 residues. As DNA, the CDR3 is TGTGCCAGCAGTGTATGGGGGTCTGGGGCCAACGTCCTGACTTTC. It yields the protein CASSVWGSGANVLTF.

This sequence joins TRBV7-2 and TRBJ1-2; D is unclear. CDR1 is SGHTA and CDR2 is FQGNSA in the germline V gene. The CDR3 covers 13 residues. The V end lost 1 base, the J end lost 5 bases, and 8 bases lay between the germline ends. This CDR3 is CASSLGGAYGYTF. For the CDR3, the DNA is TGTGCCAGCAGCTTAGGTGGAGCTTATGGCTACACCTTC.

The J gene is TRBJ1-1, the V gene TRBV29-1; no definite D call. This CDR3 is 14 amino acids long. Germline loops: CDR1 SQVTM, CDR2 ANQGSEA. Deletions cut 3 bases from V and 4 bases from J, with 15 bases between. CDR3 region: CSVDGPMVGTEAFF. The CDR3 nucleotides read TGCAGCGTTGATGGGCCCATGGTGGGCACTGAAGCTTTCTTT.

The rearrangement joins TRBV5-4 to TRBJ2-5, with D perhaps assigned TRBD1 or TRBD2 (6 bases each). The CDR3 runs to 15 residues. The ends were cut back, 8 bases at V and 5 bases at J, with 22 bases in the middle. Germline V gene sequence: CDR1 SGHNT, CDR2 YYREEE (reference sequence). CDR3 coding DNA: TGTGCCAGTACCAACGGCCCGGGGGCCCCGGAGACCCAGTACTTC. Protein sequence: CASTNGPGAPETQYF.

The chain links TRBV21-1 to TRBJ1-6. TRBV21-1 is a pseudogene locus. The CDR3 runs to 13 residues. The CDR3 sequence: CTRAGGPNSPLHF. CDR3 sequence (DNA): TGTACTCGCGCGGGGGGCCCCAACTCACCCCTCCACTTT.

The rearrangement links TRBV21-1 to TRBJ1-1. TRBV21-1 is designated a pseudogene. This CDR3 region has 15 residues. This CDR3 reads CASSKPLAGGNLAFF. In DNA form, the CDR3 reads TGTGCCAGCAGCAAACCCTTAGCAGGTGGGAACTTAGCTTTCTTT.

The chain's CDR3 is CASSSGPYQETQYF. The CDR3 nucleotides read TGTGCCAGCAGCTCGGGACCGTACCAAGAGACCCAGTACTTC. The V and J genes are TRBV5-6 and TRBJ2-5, with D possibly being TRBD1 or TRBD2 (5 bases each). CDR1 and CDR2 from the germline V gene are SGHDT and YYEEEE. V was cut by 3 bases and J by 0 bases, with 9 bases left in between. This CDR3 has 14 amino acids.

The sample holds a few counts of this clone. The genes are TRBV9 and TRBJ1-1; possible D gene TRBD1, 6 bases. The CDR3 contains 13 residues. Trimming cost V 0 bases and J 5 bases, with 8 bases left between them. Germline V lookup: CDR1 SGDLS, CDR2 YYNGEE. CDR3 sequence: CASSVATGTEAFF. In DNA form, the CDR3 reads TGTGCCAGCAGCGTAGCTACAGGGACTGAAGCTTTCTTT.